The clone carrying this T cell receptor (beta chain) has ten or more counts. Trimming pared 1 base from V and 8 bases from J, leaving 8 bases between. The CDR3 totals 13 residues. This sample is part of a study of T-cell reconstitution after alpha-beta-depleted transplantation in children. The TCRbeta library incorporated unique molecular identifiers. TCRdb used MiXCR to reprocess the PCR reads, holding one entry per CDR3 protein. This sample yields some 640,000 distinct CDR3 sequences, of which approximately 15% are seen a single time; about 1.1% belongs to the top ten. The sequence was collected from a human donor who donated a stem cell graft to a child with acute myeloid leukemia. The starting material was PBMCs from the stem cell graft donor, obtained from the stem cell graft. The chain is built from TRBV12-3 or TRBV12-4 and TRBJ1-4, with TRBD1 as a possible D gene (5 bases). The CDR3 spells CASSLGEGEKLFF. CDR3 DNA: TGTGCCAGCAGTTTAGGGGAGGGGGAAAAACTGTTTTTT.